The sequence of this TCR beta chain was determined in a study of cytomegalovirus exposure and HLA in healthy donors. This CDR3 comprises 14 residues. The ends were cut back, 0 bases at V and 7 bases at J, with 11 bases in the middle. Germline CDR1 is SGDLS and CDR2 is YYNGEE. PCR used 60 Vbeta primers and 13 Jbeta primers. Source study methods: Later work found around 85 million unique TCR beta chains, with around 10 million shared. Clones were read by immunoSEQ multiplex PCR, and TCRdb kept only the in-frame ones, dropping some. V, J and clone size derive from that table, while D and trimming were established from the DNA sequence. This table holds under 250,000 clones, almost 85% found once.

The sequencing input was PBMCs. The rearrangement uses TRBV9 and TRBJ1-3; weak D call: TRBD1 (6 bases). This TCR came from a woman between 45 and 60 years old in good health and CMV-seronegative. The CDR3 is CASSVATGMNTIYF. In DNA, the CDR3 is TGTGCCAGCAGCGTAGCTACAGGGATGAACACCATATATTTT.